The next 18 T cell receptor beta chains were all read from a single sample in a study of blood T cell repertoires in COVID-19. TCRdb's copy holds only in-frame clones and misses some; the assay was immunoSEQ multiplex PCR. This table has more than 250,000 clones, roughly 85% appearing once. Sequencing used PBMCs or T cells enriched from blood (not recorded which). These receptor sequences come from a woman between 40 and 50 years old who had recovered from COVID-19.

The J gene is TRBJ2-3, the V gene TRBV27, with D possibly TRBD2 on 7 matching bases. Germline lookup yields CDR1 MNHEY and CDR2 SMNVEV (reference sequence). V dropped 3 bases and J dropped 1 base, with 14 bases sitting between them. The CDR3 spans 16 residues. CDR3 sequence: CASSLGGGAGTDTQYF. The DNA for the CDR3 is TGTGCCAGCAGTTTGGGGGGGGGCGCGGGCACAGATACGCAGTATTTT.

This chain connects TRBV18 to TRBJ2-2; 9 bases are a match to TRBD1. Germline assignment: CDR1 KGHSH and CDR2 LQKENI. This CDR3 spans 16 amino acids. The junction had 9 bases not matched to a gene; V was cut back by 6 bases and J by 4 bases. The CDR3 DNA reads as TGTGCCAGCTCCAACACAGGGGGCTCTCGCACCGGGGAGCTGTTTTTT. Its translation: CASSNTGGSRTGELFF. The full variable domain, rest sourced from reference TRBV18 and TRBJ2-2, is NAGVMQNPRHLVRRRGQEARLRCSPMKGHSHVYWYRQLPEEGLKFMVYLQKENIIDESGMPKERFSAEFPKEGPSILRIQQVVRGDSAAYFCASSNTGGSRTGELFFGEGSRLTVL.

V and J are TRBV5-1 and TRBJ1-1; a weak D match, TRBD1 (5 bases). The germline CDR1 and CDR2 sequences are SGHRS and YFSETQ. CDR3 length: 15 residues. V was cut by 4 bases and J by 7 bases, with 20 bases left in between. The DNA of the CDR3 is TGCGCCAGCAGCCCGGGACCGGGGGTTGGGGATGAAGCTTTCTTT. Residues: CASSPGPGVGDEAFF.

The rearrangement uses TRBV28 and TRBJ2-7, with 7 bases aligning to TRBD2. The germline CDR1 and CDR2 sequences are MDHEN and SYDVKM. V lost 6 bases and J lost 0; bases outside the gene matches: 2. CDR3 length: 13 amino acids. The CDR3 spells CASRGGSSYEQYF. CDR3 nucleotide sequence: TGTGCCAGCAGGGGGGGGAGCTCCTACGAGCAGTACTTC.

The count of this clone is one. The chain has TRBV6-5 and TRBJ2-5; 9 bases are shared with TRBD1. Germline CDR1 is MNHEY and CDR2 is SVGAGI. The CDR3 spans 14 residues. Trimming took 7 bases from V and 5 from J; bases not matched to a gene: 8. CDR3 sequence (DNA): TGTGCCAGCAAGACAGGGGGGACGGGTGAGACCCAGTACTTC. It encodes CASKTGGTGETQYF.

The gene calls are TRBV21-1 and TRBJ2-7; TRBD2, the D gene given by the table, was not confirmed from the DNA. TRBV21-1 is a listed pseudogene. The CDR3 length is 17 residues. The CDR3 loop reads CASFRTSGRESNYEQYF. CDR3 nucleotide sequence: TGTGCCAGCTTCAGGACTAGCGGGAGGGAATCGAACTACGAGCAGTACTTC.

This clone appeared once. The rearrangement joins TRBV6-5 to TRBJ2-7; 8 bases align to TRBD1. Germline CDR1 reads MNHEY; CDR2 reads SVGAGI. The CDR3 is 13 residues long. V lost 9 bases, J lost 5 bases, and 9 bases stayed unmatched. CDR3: CASGQGAYHEQYF. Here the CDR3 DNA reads TGTGCCAGTGGTCAGGGGGCTTACCACGAGCAGTACTTC.

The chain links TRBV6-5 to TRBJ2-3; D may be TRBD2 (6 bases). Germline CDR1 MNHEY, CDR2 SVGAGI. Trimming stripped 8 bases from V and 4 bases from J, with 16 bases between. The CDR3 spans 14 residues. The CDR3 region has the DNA TGTGCCAGCCGGCGGGACCCCAGGGCAGATACGCAGTATTTT. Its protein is CASRRDPRADTQYF.

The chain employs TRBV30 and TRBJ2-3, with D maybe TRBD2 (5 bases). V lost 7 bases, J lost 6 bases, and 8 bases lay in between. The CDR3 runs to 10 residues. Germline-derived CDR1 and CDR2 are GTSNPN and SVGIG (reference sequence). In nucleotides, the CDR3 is TGTGCCTTTGGGGAGGATACGCAGTATTTT. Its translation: CAFGEDTQYF. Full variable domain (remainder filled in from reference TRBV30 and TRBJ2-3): SQTIHQWPATLVQPVGSPLSLECTVEGTSNPNLYWYRQAAGRGLQLLFYSVGIGQISSEVPQNLSASRPQDRQFILSSKKLLLSDSGFYLCAFGEDTQYFGPGTRLTVL.

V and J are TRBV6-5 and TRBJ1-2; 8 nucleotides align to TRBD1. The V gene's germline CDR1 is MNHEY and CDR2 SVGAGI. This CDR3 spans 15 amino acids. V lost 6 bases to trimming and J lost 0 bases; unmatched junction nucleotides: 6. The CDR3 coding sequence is TGTGCCAGCAGGTACGGGACAGGAACTAACTATGGCTACACCTTC. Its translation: CASRYGTGTNYGYTF.

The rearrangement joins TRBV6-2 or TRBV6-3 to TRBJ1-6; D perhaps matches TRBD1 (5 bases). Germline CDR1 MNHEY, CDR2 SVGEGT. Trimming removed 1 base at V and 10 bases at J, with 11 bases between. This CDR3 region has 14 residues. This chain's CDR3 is CASSYLGRGSPLHF. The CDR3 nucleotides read TGTGCCAGCAGTTACTTGGGGAGGGGATCACCCCTCCACTTT.

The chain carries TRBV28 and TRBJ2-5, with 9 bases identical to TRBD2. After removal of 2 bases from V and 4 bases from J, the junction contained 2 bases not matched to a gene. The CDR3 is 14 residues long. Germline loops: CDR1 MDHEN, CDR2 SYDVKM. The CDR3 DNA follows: TGTGCCAGCAGTTTAGCGGGGGGGGCAGAGACCCAGTACTTC. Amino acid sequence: CASSLAGGAETQYF. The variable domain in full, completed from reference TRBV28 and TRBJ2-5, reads DVKVTQSSRYLVKRTGEKVFLECVQDMDHENMFWYRQDPGLGLRLIYFSYDVKMKEKGDIPEGYSVSREKKERFSLILESASTNQTSMYLCASSLAGGAETQYFGPGTRLLVL.

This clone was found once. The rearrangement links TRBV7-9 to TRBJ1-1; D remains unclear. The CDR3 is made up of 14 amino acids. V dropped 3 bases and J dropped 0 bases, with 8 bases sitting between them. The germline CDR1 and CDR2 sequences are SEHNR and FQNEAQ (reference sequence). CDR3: CASSFGEVNTEAFF. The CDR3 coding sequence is TGTGCCAGCAGCTTCGGGGAGGTGAACACTGAAGCTTTCTTT.

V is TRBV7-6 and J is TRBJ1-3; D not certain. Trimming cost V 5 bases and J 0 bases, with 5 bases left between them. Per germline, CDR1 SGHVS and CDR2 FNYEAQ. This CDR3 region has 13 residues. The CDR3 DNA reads TGTGCCAGCAGCCCCAGCTCTGGAAACACCATATATTTT. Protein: CASSPSSGNTIYF. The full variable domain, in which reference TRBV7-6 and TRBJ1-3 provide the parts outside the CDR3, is GAGVSQSPRYKVTKRGQDVALRCDPISGHVSLYWYRQALGQGPEFLTYFNYEAQQDKSGLPNDRFSAERPEGSISTLTIQRTEQRDSAMYRCASSPSSGNTIYFGEGSWLTVV.

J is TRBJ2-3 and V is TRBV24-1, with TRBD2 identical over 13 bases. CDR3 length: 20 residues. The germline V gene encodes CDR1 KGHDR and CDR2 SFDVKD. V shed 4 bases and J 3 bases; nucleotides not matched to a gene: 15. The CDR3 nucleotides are TGTGCCACCAGTGACCCGGGACTAGCGGGGTATGGGGTGAGGACAGATACGCAGTATTTT. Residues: CATSDPGLAGYGVRTDTQYF.

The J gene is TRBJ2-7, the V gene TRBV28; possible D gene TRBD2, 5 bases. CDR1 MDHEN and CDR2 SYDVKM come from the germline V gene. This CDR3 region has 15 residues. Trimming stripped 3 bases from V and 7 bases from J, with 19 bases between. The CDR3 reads CASSLAGAARGEQYF. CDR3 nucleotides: TGTGCCAGCAGTTTGGCAGGAGCGGCCCGCGGGGAGCAGTACTTC.

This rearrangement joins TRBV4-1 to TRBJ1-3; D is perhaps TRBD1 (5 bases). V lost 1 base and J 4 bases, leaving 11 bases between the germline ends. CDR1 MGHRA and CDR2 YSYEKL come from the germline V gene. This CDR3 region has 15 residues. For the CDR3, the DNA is TGCGCCAGCAGCCAAGCACAGGCAGACGGAAACACCATATATTTT. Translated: CASSQAQADGNTIYF.

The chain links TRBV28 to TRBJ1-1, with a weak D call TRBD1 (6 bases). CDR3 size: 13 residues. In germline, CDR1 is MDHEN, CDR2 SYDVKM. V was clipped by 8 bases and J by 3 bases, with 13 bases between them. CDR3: CASSGGAHTEAFF. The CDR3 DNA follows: TGTGCCAGCTCGGGGGGCGCGCACACTGAAGCTTTCTTT. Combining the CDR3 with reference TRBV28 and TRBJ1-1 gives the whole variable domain DVKVTQSSRYLVKRTGEKVFLECVQDMDHENMFWYRQDPGLGLRLIYFSYDVKMKEKGDIPEGYSVSREKKERFSLILESASTNQTSMYLCASSGGAHTEAFFGQGTRLTVV.